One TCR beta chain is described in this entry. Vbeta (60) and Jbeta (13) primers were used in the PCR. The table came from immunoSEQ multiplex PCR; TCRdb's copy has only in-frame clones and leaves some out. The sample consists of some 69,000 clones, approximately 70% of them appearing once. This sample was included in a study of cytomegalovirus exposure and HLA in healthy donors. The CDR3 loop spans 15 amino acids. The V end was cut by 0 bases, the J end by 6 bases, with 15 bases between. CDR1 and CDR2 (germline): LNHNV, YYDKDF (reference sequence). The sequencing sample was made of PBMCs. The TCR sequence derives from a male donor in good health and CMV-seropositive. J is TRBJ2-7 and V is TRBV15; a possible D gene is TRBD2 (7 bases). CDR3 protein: CATSREVGGLSEQYF. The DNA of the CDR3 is TGTGCCACCAGCAGAGAAGTCGGGGGGCTGAGCGAGCAGTACTTC.